This TCR beta chain was documented in a study of T cell repertoires in cytomegalovirus infection. Overall study: Public TCR beta signatures provided an indication of both CMV infection and a matching HLA type.

A single record per CDR3 protein comes from TCRdb applying MiXCR to the reads. The repertoire includes 640,000 or so distinct CDR3 sequences, roughly 33% of them detected once, and 15% to 20% sits in the top ten. The CDR3 spans 18 residues. The V end lost 4 bases, the J end lost 0 bases, and 18 bases lay between the germline ends. From germline, CDR1 is MNHNY and CDR2 SVGAGI (reference sequence). Notes on the study in general: The ex vivo response was dominated by HLA-C-restricted CMV-specific TCR beta clonotypes.

This clonotype was observed a handful of times. Its antigen is undetermined. The sample consisted of cultured PBMCs, taken from culture after CMV antigen stimulation. The V call is TRBV6-6, the J call TRBJ2-2; D unresolved. The clonotype comes from a human donor in good health (CMV status not recorded). Some clones in this sample may be carry-over from other donors' samples. The CDR3 reads CASSLTNFRHPNTGELFF. CDR3 in DNA: TGTGCCAGCAGTTTGACAAACTTTAGACACCCGAACACCGGGGAGCTGTTTTTT.